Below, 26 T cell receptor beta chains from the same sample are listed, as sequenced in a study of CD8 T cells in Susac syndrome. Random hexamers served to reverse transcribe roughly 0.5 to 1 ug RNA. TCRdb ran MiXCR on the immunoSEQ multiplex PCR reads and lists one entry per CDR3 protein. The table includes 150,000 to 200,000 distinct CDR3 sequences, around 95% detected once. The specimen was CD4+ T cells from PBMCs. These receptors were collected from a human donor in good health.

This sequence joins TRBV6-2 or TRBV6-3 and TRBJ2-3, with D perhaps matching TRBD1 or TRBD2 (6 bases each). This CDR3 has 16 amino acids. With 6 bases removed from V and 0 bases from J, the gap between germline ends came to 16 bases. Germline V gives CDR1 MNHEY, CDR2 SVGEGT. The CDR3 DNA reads TGTGCCAGCAGCTCGATTCGGGGGCGCAGCACAGATACGCAGTATTTT. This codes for CASSSIRGRSTDTQYF.

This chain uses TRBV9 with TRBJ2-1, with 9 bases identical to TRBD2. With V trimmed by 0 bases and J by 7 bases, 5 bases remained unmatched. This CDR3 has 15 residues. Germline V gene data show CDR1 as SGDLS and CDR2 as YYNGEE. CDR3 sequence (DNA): TGTGCCAGCAGCGTAGAATCTAGCGGGGAGAATGAGCAGTTCTTC. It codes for CASSVESSGENEQFF.

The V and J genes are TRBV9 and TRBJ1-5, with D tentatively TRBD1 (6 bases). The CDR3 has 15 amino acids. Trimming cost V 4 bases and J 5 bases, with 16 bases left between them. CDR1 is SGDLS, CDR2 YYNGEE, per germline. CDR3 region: CASSRTGSRDQPQHF. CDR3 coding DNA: TGTGCCAGCAGCCGCACAGGGAGTCGCGATCAGCCCCAGCATTTT.

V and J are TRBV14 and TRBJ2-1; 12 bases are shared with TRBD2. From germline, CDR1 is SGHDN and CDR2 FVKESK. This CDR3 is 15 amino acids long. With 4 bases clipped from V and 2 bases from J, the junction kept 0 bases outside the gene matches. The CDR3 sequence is CASSRLAGAYNEQFF. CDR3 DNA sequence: TGTGCCAGCAGCCGACTAGCGGGGGCCTACAATGAGCAGTTCTTC.

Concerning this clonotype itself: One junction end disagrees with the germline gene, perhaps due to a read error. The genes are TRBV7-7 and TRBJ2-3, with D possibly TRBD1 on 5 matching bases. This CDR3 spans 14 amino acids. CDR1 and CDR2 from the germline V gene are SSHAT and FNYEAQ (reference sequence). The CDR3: CASSLGQITDTQYF. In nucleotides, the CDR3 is TGTGCTAGCAGCTTAGGACAAATCACAGATACGCAGTATTTT.

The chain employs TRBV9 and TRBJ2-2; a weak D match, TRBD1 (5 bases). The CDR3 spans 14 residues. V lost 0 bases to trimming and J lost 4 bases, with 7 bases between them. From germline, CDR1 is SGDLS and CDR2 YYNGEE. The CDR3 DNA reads TGTGCCAGCAGCGTAGGACAGCCCACCGGGGAGCTGTTTTTT. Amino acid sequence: CASSVGQPTGELFF.

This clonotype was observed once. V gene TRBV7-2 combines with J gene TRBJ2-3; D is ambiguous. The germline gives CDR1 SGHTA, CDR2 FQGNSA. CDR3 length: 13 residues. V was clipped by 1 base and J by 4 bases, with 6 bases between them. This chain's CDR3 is CASSLVRSDTQYF. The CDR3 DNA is TGTGCCAGCAGCTTAGTCCGATCAGATACGCAGTATTTT.

The CDR3 sequence is CSVTGGNSYGYTF. The CDR3 nucleotides read TGCAGCGTCACAGGGGGCAACTCCTATGGCTACACCTTC. The genes are TRBV29-1 and TRBJ1-2; 9 bases are a match to TRBD1. The CDR3 extends over 13 amino acids. V trimming: 6 bases; J trimming: 4 bases; junction bases outside the gene matches: 6. Germline CDR1 is SQVTM and CDR2 is ANQGSEA. The full variable domain, with the rest looked up from reference TRBV29-1 and TRBJ1-2, is SAVISQKPSRDICQRGTSLTIQCQVDSQVTMMFWYRQQPGQSLTLIATANQGSEATYESGFVIDKFPISRPNLTFSTLTVSNMSPEDSSIYLCSVTGGNSYGYTFGSGTRLTVV.

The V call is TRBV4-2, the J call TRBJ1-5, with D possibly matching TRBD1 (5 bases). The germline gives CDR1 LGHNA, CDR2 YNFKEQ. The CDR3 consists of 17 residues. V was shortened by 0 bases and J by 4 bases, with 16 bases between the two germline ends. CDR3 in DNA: TGTGCCAGCAGCCAAGAAGGGGCTTGGGACGGGAATCAGCCCCAGCATTTT. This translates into CASSQEGAWDGNQPQHF.

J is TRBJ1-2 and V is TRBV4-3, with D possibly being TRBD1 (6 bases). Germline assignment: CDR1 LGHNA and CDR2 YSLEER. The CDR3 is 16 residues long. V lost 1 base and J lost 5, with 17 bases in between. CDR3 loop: CASSQVAGEALYGYTF. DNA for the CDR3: TGCGCCAGCAGCCAAGTAGCAGGGGAAGCTTTGTATGGCTACACCTTC.

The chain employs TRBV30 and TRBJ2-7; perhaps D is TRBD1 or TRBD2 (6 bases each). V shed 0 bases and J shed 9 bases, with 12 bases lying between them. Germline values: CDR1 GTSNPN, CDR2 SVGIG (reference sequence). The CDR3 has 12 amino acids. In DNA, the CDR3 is TGTGCCTGGAGTGTAGGTGGGGGGCGGCAGTACTTC. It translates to CAWSVGGGRQYF.

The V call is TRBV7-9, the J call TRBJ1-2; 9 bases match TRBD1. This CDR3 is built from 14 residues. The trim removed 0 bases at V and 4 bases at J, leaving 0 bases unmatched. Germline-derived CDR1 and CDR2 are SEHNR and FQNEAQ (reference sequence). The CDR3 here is CASSLATGGYGYTF. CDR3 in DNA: TGTGCCAGCAGCTTAGCGACAGGGGGCTATGGCTACACCTTC.

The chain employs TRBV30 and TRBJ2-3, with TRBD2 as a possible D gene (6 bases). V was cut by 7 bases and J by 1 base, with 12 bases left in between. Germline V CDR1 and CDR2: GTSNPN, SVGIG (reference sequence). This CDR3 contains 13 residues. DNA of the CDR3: TGTGCCTTAAACCGGGAGCGCACAGATACGCAGTATTTT. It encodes CALNRERTDTQYF.

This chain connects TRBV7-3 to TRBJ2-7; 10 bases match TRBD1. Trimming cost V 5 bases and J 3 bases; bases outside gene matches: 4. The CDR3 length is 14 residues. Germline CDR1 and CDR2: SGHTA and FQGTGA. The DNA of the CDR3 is TGTGCCAGCAGCGTCGACAGGGGGCACTACGAGCAGTACTTC. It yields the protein CASSVDRGHYEQYF.

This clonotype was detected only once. This CDR3 reads CSADRIVGTEAFF. The CDR3 DNA reads TGCAGCGCTGACAGGATCGTAGGAACTGAAGCTTTCTTT. The chain is built from TRBV29-1 and TRBJ1-1, with a possible D match to TRBD1 (6 bases). The CDR3 contains 13 residues. Per germline, CDR1 SQVTM and CDR2 ANQGSEA. Between the trimmed V and J ends, which lost 7 bases and 5 bases, there was a span of 17 bases.

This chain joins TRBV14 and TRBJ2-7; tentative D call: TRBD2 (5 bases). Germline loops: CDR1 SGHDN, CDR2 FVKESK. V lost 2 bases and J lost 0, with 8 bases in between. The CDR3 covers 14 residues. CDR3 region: CASSQLGVSYEQYF. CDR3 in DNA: TGTGCCAGCAGCCAACTGGGAGTCTCCTACGAGCAGTACTTC.

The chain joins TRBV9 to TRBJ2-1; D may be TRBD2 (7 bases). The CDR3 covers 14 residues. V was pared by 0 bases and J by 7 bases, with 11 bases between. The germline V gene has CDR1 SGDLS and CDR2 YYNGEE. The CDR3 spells CASSVVGGRNEQFF. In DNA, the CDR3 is TGTGCCAGCAGCGTAGTGGGGGGGCGGAATGAGCAGTTCTTC.

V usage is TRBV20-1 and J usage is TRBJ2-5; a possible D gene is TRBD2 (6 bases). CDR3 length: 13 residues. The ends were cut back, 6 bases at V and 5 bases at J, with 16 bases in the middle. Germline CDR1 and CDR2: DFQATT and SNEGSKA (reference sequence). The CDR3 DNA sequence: TGCAGTGCCCGGGACTGGGGATGGGAGACCCAGTACTTC. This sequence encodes CSARDWGWETQYF.

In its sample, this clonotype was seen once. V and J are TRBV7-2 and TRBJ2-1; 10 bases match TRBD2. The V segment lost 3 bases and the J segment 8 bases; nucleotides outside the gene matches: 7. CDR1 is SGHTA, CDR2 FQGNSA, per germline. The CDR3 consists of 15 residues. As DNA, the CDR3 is TGTGCCAGCAGCTTGACTAGCGGGCTGCGGGATGAGCAGTTCTTC. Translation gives CASSLTSGLRDEQFF.

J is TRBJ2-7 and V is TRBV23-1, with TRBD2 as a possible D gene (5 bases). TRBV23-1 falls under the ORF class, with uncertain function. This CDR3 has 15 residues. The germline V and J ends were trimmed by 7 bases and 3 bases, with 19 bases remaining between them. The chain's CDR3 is CASTMEARPLYEQYF. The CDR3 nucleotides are TGCGCCAGCACCATGGAGGCTAGGCCCCTCTACGAGCAGTACTTC.

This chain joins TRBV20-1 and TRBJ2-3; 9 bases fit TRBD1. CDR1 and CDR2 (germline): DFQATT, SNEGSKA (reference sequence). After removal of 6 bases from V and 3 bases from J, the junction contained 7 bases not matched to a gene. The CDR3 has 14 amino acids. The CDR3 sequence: CSAPSGQGTDTQYF. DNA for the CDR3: TGCAGTGCGCCCTCGGGACAGGGTACAGATACGCAGTATTTT.

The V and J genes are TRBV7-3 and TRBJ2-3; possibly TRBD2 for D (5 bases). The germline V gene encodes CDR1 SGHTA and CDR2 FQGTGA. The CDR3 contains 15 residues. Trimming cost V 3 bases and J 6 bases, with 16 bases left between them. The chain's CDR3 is CASSFSGPPGDTQYF. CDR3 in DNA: TGTGCCAGCAGCTTCTCCGGGCCGCCGGGGGATACGCAGTATTTT.

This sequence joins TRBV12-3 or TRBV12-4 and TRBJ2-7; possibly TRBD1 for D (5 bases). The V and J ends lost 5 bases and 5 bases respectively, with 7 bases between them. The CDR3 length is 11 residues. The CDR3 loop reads CASSRQNEQYF. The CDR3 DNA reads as TGTGCCAGCAGTCGACAGAACGAGCAGTACTTC.

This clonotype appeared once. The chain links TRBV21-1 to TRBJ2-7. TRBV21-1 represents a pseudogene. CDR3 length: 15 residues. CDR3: CASSESGGSPYEQYF. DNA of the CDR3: TGTGCCAGCAGCGAATCGGGTGGTTCCCCCTACGAGCAGTACTTC.

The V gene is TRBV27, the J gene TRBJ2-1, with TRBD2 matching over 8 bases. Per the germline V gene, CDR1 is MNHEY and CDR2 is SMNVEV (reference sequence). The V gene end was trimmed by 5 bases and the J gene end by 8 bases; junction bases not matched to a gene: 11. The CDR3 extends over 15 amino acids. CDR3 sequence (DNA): TGTGCCAGCAGTCCTAGGGAGGGACTAGGCTATGAGCAGTTCTTC. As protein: CASSPREGLGYEQFF.

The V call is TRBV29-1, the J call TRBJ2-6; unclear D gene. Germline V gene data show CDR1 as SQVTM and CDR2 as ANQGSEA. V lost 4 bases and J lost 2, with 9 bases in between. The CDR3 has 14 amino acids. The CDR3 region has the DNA TGCAGCGTTGGAATGGCCCCTGGGGCCAACGTCCTGACTTTC. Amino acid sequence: CSVGMAPGANVLTF.